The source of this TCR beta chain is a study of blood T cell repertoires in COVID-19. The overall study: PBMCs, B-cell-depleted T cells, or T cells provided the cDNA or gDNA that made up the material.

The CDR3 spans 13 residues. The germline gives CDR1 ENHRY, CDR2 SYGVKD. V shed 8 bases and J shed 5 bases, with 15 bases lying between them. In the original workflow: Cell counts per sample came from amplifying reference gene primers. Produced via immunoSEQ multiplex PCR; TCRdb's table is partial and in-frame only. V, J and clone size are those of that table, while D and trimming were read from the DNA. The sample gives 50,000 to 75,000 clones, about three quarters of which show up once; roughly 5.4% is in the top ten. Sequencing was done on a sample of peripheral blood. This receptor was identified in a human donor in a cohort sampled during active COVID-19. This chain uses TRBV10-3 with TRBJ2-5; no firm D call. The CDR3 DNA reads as TGTGCCATCTCTGATCCTATCCGGGAGACCCAGTACTTC. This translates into CAISDPIRETQYF.